These T cell receptor beta chains were read from a single sample in a study of T cell changes during pregnancy in multiple sclerosis. Assay used: immunoSEQ multiplex PCR; TCRdb lists only in-frame clones, some missing. The table includes about 62,000 clones, 89% detected once. Specimen: peripheral blood, collected in the first trimester of pregnancy. These receptors originate from a female donor with multiple sclerosis, enrolled in a pregnancy study. Both conserved end residues are part of each CDR3. The size field is filled for only some rows; it gives once, few, many or a size class.

CDR3 protein	V gene	clone size
CASSTSNRAREQFF	TRBV11-3	.
CASRLGGTGELFF	TRBV6-5	.
CSARLAGDTGELFF	TRBV29-1	.
CASSLANGGQETQYF	TRBV7-6	.
CASTDTTGFTEAFF	TRBV2	.
CASSPTTTGTQAFF	TRBV6-6	.
CASSSRGTAPYSNQPQHF	TRBV7-2	.
CASQRQGGDNEQFF	TRBV18	.
CASSREIQETQYF	TRBV6-5	.
CASSLGNRGPNYGYTF	TRBV7-8	.
CSASGGQPQHF	TRBV20-1	.
CASSSSRSISGNTIYF	TRBV7-2	.
CASSFRQGGYTF	TRBV7-2	.
CAITAGTSGRSRVNEQFF	TRBV10-3	.
CASTLAGAPGSYEQYF	TRBV7-2	.
CASSGGRGSTDTQYF	TRBV6-5	.
CASSWGTGLNTEAFF	TRBV19	.
CASSSTGTGETDTQYF	TRBV7-9	.
CASSLREAGTGELFF	TRBV11-3	.
CASSQALMAEAFF	TRBV27	.
CASASTGFGYEQYF	TRBV30	.
CASSVSGDPNTEAFF	TRBV27	.
CASSPPSARGNEQYF	TRBV18	.
CASSDRGNYEQYF	TRBV5-8	.
CAGQTGDASTDTQYF	TRBV11-2	.
CASSRLADTQYF	TRBV19	.
CASSSSRTGGGYTF	TRBV6-5	once
CASSSAISSGTGELFF	TRBV7-9	few
CASSYIQGLPSTDTQYF	TRBV27	.
CATSRGLEAGELFF	TRBV15	.
CASSRVVRQPQHF	TRBV27	.
CASREQGSQNNQPQHF	TRBV5-5	.
CASSLPAGGAYNEQFF	TRBV5-1	.
CAGRDGGEYNYGYTF	TRBV6-6	.
CASSTGLAFNEQFF	TRBV11-3	few